This entry lists 26 T cell receptor beta chains sequenced from one sample in a study of blood T cells in healthy people across ages. It was with a sample-barcoded 5' primer and a J-beta primer mix that a second PCR of about 6 to 12 cycles was run. TCRdb ran MiXCR on the 5' RACE reads and lists one entry per CDR3 protein. The repertoire holds about 970,000 distinct CDR3 sequences, roughly 47% seen once, with around a fifth in the top ten. Sequencing used blood. Source of these receptors: a woman aged 55 to 70 in good health.

The J gene is TRBJ1-4, the V gene TRBV20-1, with D tentatively TRBD1 (6 bases). V gave up 5 bases and J gave up 1 base, with 11 bases separating them. Germline CDR1 and CDR2: DFQATT and SNEGSKA (reference sequence). This CDR3 spans 14 amino acids. The CDR3 spells CSAQKGGTNEKLFF. DNA for the CDR3: TGCAGTGCTCAAAAGGGGGGAACTAATGAAAAACTGTTTTTT.

The chain employs TRBV7-8 and TRBJ2-1; D is ambiguous. From germline, CDR1 is SGHVS and CDR2 FQNEAQ. CDR3 length: 16 residues. The V end was cut by 3 bases, the J end by 7 bases, with 19 bases between. In nucleotides, the CDR3 is TGTGCCAGCAGCTTTAGGACCACCGCTGATGAGAATGAGCAGTTCTTC. Residues: CASSFRTTADENEQFF.

The V gene is TRBV20-1, the J gene TRBJ1-5; D is uncertain. The CDR3 extends over 13 amino acids. V lost 6 bases, J lost 4 bases, and 13 bases lay in between. Germline CDR1 and CDR2: DFQATT and SNEGSKA (reference sequence). The CDR3 reads CSATRGRNQPQHF. CDR3 nucleotides: TGCAGTGCGACCAGAGGCAGAAATCAGCCCCAGCATTTT.

CDR3 residues: CASSPSGPSYGYTF. In DNA form, the CDR3 reads TGTGCCAGCAGTCCCTCTGGCCCAAGCTATGGCTACACCTTC. The chain has TRBV12-3 or TRBV12-4 and TRBJ1-2; D uncertain. Trimming left V 5 bases short and J 4 bases short, with 14 bases between. This CDR3 has 14 amino acids.

CDR3 amino acids: CASSRRRISSTSTDTQYF. CDR3 nucleotide sequence: TGTGCCAGCAGCCGGCGACGGATTAGCAGCACTAGCACAGATACGCAGTATTTT. J is TRBJ2-3 and V is TRBV7-2; the D is unclear. Germline V gives CDR1 SGHTA, CDR2 FQGNSA. V lost 5 bases, J lost 0 bases, and 21 bases lay in between. This CDR3 has 18 residues.

In its sample, this clonotype was seen a few times. The CDR3 loop reads CASSLAPDRPYEQYF. Here the CDR3 DNA reads TGCGCCAGCAGCTTGGCCCCGGACAGACCCTACGAGCAGTACTTC. The chain joins TRBV5-1 to TRBJ2-7; tentatively, D is TRBD1 (6 bases). Germline V CDR1 and CDR2: SGHRS, YFSETQ. Trimming shortened V by 0 bases and J by 2 bases, and 12 bases separated the two germline ends. The CDR3 runs to 15 residues.

This chain uses TRBV4-3 with TRBJ2-7, with D possibly TRBD2 on 5 matching bases. Trimming pared 2 bases from V and 3 bases from J, leaving 17 bases between. The CDR3 has 16 amino acids. Germline assignment: CDR1 LGHNA and CDR2 YSLEER. CDR3 bases: TGCGCCAGCAGCCAACGATACAAAGGAGAGGGCTACGAGCAGTACTTC. Residues: CASSQRYKGEGYEQYF.

The chain uses TRBV7-9 and TRBJ2-4; D unclear. The DNA end is a closer match to TRBJ2-7, so the J assignment may be wrong. The CDR3 consists of 12 residues. Germline values: CDR1 SEHNR, CDR2 FQNEAQ (reference sequence). The CDR3 sequence: CASSYYLNEQYF. In nucleotides, the CDR3 is TGTGCCAGCAGCTATTACCTAAACGAGCAGTACTTC.

This clonotype occurred once. V is TRBV20-1 and J is TRBJ2-7; 8 bases match TRBD2. The ends lost 3 bases at V and 7 bases at J; junction bases unmatched: 5. This CDR3 is built from 12 residues. Germline CDR1 is DFQATT and CDR2 is SNEGSKA (reference sequence). CDR3 DNA sequence: TGCAGTGCTAGCGGGAGGGCCGGGGAGCAGTACTTC. As protein: CSASGRAGEQYF.

This clonotype occurred a few times. The chain uses TRBV28 and TRBJ2-3; TRBD2 agrees at 7 bases. The CDR3 loop spans 16 amino acids. Germline lookup yields CDR1 MDHEN and CDR2 SYDVKM. Trimming cost V 3 bases and J 2 bases; bases outside gene matches: 8. The CDR3 DNA reads TGTGCCAGCAGTTTCCCGCTGGCGGGAGTCACAGATACGCAGTATTTT. Translating it yields CASSFPLAGVTDTQYF.

The chain is built from TRBV30 and TRBJ2-4; perhaps TRBD1 as D (7 bases). This CDR3 region has 15 residues. The V end was cut by 4 bases, the J end by 13 bases, with 26 bases between. The germline V gene encodes CDR1 GTSNPN and CDR2 SVGIG (reference sequence). CDR3 sequence: CAWIPRGGLRGEQYF. In DNA, the CDR3 is TGTGCCTGGATACCAAGAGGAGGCCTCAGGGGGGAGCAGTACTTC.

Comments on this clonotype: Given a much more abundant clone one base away, this may be a read error. The chain is built from TRBV7-2 and TRBJ2-5, with TRBD2 as a possible D gene (5 bases). The end of the DNA fits TRBJ2-7 better, so the J call may be wrong. Germline values: CDR1 SGHTA, CDR2 FQGNSA. This CDR3 comprises 13 residues. The CDR3 loop is CASSCNRRTEQYF. CDR3 bases: TGTGCCAGCAGCTGCAATCGGAGGACCGAGCAGTACTTC.

The chain's CDR3 is CSASSWSAAYNEQFF. The CDR3, as DNA: TGCAGTGCTAGTTCTTGGAGTGCAGCCTACAATGAGCAGTTCTTC. The rearrangement uses TRBV20-1 and TRBJ2-1; D uncertain. Germline V gene data show CDR1 as DFQATT and CDR2 as SNEGSKA (reference sequence). The CDR3 consists of 15 residues. V lost 3 bases and J lost 2, with 14 bases in between.

CDR3 protein: CASSLGTILNEQFF. In DNA, the CDR3 is TGTGCCAGCAGCTTAGGGACTATACTCAATGAGCAGTTCTTC. The chain carries TRBV7-8 and TRBJ2-1, with D perhaps TRBD2 (6 bases). Trimming took off 1 base at V and 6 bases at J, with 10 bases between the two ends. This CDR3 is built from 14 residues. CDR1 and CDR2 from the germline V gene are SGHVS and FQNEAQ.

This clonotype was seen only once. The chain links TRBV14 to TRBJ1-4, with a tentative D call TRBD1 (6 bases). The CDR3 is 16 amino acids. V was pared by 0 bases and J by 8 bases, with 16 bases between. CDR1 and CDR2 from the germline V gene are SGHDN and FVKESK. Here the CDR3 DNA reads TGTGCCAGCAGCCAAGAAAGGTTACTGGACAGAGAAAAACTGTTTTTT. It encodes CASSQERLLDREKLFF.

The J gene is TRBJ2-7, the V gene TRBV11-2, with D uncertain. The CDR3 has 14 residues. Trimming removed 2 bases from V and 4 bases from J, with 12 bases in between. CDR1 is SGHAT, CDR2 FQNNGV, per germline. This CDR3 is CASSLNPSVYEQYF. The CDR3 nucleotides read TGTGCCAGCAGCTTAAATCCCTCCGTGTACGAGCAGTACTTC.

The chain joins TRBV29-1 to TRBJ2-3, with 10 positions matching TRBD2. CDR1 is SQVTM and CDR2 is ANQGSEA in the germline V gene. This CDR3 comprises 16 residues. After removal of 7 bases from V and 0 bases from J, the junction contained 10 bases not matched to a gene. Here the CDR3 reads CSGTRLAGVSTDTQYF. The CDR3, as DNA: TGCAGCGGGACCCGACTAGCGGGCGTCAGCACAGATACGCAGTATTTT.

This clonotype was seen just once. This sequence joins TRBV19 and TRBJ2-7, with D possibly matching TRBD2 (6 bases). Trimming pared 3 bases from V and 2 bases from J, leaving 14 bases between. Germline V gene sequence: CDR1 LNHDA, CDR2 SQIVND (reference sequence). The CDR3 has 15 residues. Here the CDR3 DNA reads TGTGCCAGTAGTATTGGAGGGCCTTCTACCTACGAGCAGTACTTC. It is translated as CASSIGGPSTYEQYF.

This clonotype was seen more than once but under ten times. The J gene is TRBJ2-7, the V gene TRBV4-1, with D tentatively TRBD2 (5 bases). The CDR3 consists of 15 residues. Germline values: CDR1 MGHRA, CDR2 YSYEKL. Trimming removed 0 bases from V and 2 bases from J, with 11 bases in between. The CDR3 DNA follows: TGCGCCAGCAGCCAAGATAGGACTTCTGCCTACGAGCAGTACTTC. It is translated as CASSQDRTSAYEQYF.

V is TRBV7-9 and J is TRBJ2-1; 8 bases are a match to TRBD1. V trimming: 5 bases; J trimming: 0 bases; junction bases outside the gene matches: 6. The CDR3 loop spans 16 amino acids. CDR1 and CDR2 from the germline V gene are SEHNR and FQNEAQ (reference sequence). CDR3 coding DNA: TGTGCCAGCAGCAAAACGACAGGGGTCTCCTACAATGAGCAGTTCTTC. Encoded protein: CASSKTTGVSYNEQFF.

The chain employs TRBV18 and TRBJ2-5; no clear D gene. Trimming stripped 0 bases from V and 5 bases from J, with 10 bases between. The germline CDR1 and CDR2 sequences are KGHSH and LQKENI. The CDR3 is 14 amino acids. The CDR3 loop reads CASSPPNRVETQYF. CDR3 nucleotides: TGTGCCAGCTCACCACCAAATCGAGTCGAGACCCAGTACTTC.

V and J are TRBV6-1 and TRBJ2-1; TRBD2 agrees at 7 bases. This CDR3 region has 15 residues. The ends lost 8 bases at V and 2 bases at J; junction bases unmatched: 9. Germline-derived CDR1 and CDR2 are MNHNS and SASEGT. This CDR3 is CASGLYLAAYNEQFF. CDR3 DNA: TGTGCCAGCGGTCTTTATCTAGCGGCCTACAATGAGCAGTTCTTC.

This clonotype was seen just once. V usage is TRBV27 and J usage is TRBJ2-7; a weak D match, TRBD1 (6 bases). This CDR3 has 17 amino acids. The V end was cut by 2 bases, the J end by 0 bases, with 17 bases between. CDR1 is MNHEY and CDR2 is SMNVEV in the germline V gene (reference sequence). CDR3 loop: CASSLRVGGDGSYEQYF. The CDR3 nucleotides are TGTGCCAGCAGTTTACGCGTTGGGGGCGATGGCTCCTACGAGCAGTACTTC.

This rearrangement joins TRBV27 to TRBJ2-7; possible D gene TRBD1, 5 bases. Germline assignment: CDR1 MNHEY and CDR2 SMNVEV (reference sequence). V lost 4 bases, J lost 2 bases, and 15 bases lay in between. This CDR3 has 15 residues. The CDR3 DNA sequence: TGTGCCAGCAGTTCCCTAACCAGGGTACCCTACGAGCAGTACTTC. The encoded protein is CASSSLTRVPYEQYF.

The V gene is TRBV7-6, the J gene TRBJ2-3, with 8 bases fitting TRBD1. From germline, CDR1 is SGHVS and CDR2 FNYEAQ. There are 15 residues in the CDR3. After removal of 5 bases from V and 1 base from J, the junction contained 5 bases not matched to a gene. The CDR3 nucleotides read TGTGCCAGCAGCACGGACAGGGTGCGCACAGATACGCAGTATTTT. Translation gives CASSTDRVRTDTQYF.

This chain uses TRBV12-3 or TRBV12-4 with TRBJ2-1, with D uncertain. Trimming cost V 7 bases and J 4 bases, with 11 bases left between them. CDR3 length equals 13 residues. CDR3: CASTYGRYNEQFF. The CDR3 region has the DNA TGTGCCAGCACTTATGGCAGGTACAATGAGCAGTTCTTC.